Below are 17 T cell receptor beta chains sequenced from a single sample in a study of glioma-infiltrating T cells. TCR alpha and beta CDR3 regions were amplified from RNA using iRepertoire nested multiplex PCR. TCRdb analysed the multiplex PCR reads with MiXCR anew, one entry per CDR3 protein. The sample has fewer than 250,000 distinct CDR3 sequences; about 31% are singletons. The sequencing sample was made of glioma tissue, nonneoplastic brain tissue, or PBMCs (not recorded which). All receptors come from a human donor with low-grade glioma or glioblastoma, undergoing nonglioma brain surgery, or in good health (not recorded which).

Concerning this clonotype: With a much larger clone just one base away, this may be a read error. V is TRBV19 and J is TRBJ2-7, with D possibly TRBD1 on 6 matching bases. The germline V gene encodes CDR1 LNHDA and CDR2 SQIVND (reference sequence). The CDR3 extends over 12 amino acids. The chain's CDR3 is CTSARQGYEQYF. CDR3 coding DNA: TGTACCAGTGCGCGTCAGGGGTACGAGCAGTACTTC.

Comment on this clonotype: One base away lies a much larger clone, so this may be a sequencing read error. The CDR3 here is CASSSGTSVRETQYF. The CDR3 DNA reads as TGTGCCAGCAGCTCAGGGACTAGCGTGCGCGAGACCCAGTACTTC. V gene TRBV7-9 combines with J gene TRBJ2-5; 10 bases are a match to TRBD2. The CDR3 has 15 residues. Trimming took 4 bases from V and 5 from J; bases not matched to a gene: 7. Per the germline V gene, CDR1 is SEHNR and CDR2 is FQNEAQ (reference sequence).

Ten or more counts support this clonotype. This chain uses TRBV6-5 with TRBJ2-7, with D perhaps TRBD2 (5 bases). The CDR3 sequence is 15 residues long. Germline V gene data show CDR1 as MNHEY and CDR2 as SVGAGI. V was clipped by 2 bases and J by 0 bases, with 11 bases between them. This CDR3 is CASSYVARSSYEQYF. CDR3 DNA sequence: TGTGCCAGCAGTTACGTAGCGAGGAGCTCCTACGAGCAGTACTTC.

This clonotype has just one count. This clone may be a read error of a much larger clone one base away. The chain recombines TRBV6-1 with TRBJ2-7; 7 bases agree with TRBD2. The CDR3 loop spans 14 amino acids. The germline gives CDR1 MNHNS, CDR2 SASEGT. V shed 6 bases, J shed 4 bases, and the junction held 9 bases outside the gene matches. The CDR3 sequence is CASSRRRGTYEQYF. The CDR3 DNA follows: TGTGCCAGCAGCCGAAGGCGGGGGACGTACGAGCAGTACTTC.

This clonotype was counted many times. This chain connects TRBV28 to TRBJ1-2; D unclear. Germline V gene data show CDR1 as MDHEN and CDR2 as SYDVKM. This CDR3 is 14 amino acids long. The V end was cut by 4 bases, the J end by 6 bases, with 15 bases between. CDR3 in DNA: TGTGCCAGCAGTTCATCTTCTACAGCGAATGGCTACACCTTC. It specifies CASSSSSTANGYTF.

The chain links TRBV9 to TRBJ2-1; 9 bases are shared with TRBD2. The CDR3 is 15 amino acids. Trimming removed 4 bases from V and 5 bases from J; junction bases left unmatched: 7. The germline gives CDR1 SGDLS, CDR2 YYNGEE. CDR3 sequence: CASSPYSSGNNEQFF. CDR3 DNA: TGTGCCAGCAGCCCTTACTCTAGCGGGAACAATGAGCAGTTCTTC. The full variable domain, completed using reference TRBV9 and TRBJ2-1, is DSGVTQTPKHLITATGQRVTLRCSPRSGDLSVYWYQQSLDQGLQFLIQYYNGEERAKGNILERFSAQQFPDLHSELNLSSLELGDSALYFCASSPYSSGNNEQFFGPGTRLTVL.

In the case of this clonotype: This sequence may be a read error, since a much larger clone differs from it by one base. V and J are TRBV12-3 or TRBV12-4 and TRBJ1-4, with D unresolved. This CDR3 spans 14 amino acids. The CDR3 DNA sequence: TGTGCCAGCAGTTTAGGGACCACTAATGAAAAACCGTTTTTT. Translated: CASSLGTTNEKPFF.

About this clonotype itself: An end of the junction differs from the germline gene, which may be a read error. The chain is built from TRBV5-1 and TRBJ2-7; TRBD2 might be the D (5 bases). This CDR3 has 14 residues. Germline lookup yields CDR1 SGHRS and CDR2 YFSETQ. In DNA, the CDR3 is TGCGACAGCAGCTTGGTATTGGGGAGAGGCGAGCAGTACTTC. Protein product: CDSSLVLGRGEQYF.

On this clonotype itself: This may be a read error, as it is one base from a much larger clone. J is TRBJ1-2 and V is TRBV7-9; TRBD1 might be the D (5 bases). Germline CDR1 reads SEHNR; CDR2 reads FQNEAQ (reference sequence). This CDR3 is 16 amino acids long. CDR3 nucleotide sequence: TGTGCCAGCAGCCGGTCCCAGTTGGGGCTTTCTCAGGGCTACATCTTC. It specifies CASSRSQLGLSQGYIF.

In its sample, this clonotype was seen many times. The chain has TRBV6-1 and TRBJ1-1; D is perhaps TRBD1 (5 bases). This CDR3 has 17 residues. Trimming shortened V by 6 bases and J by 0 bases, and 20 bases separated the two germline ends. Germline CDR1 MNHNS, CDR2 SASEGT. CDR3 in amino acids: CASSRLSQGLMNTEAFF. The CDR3 DNA reads as TGTGCCAGCAGCCGGCTATCTCAGGGTCTCATGAACACTGAAGCTTTCTTT.

In its sample, this clonotype was seen many times. The chain employs TRBV6-2 or TRBV6-3 and TRBJ2-3; D gene unclear. The CDR3 covers 15 residues. V was pared by 2 bases and J by 1 base, with 10 bases between. The germline gives CDR1 MNHEY, CDR2 SVGEGT. The DNA of the CDR3 is TGTGCCAGCAGTTACGTCCAGCGACGCACAGATACGCAGTATTTT. It is translated as CASSYVQRRTDTQYF.

This clonotype was picked up many times. This rearrangement joins TRBV6-2 or TRBV6-3 to TRBJ1-1; D may be TRBD1 (5 bases). V lost 2 bases and J lost 1, with 8 bases in between. This CDR3 region has 14 residues. Germline values: CDR1 MNHEY, CDR2 SVGEGT. The CDR3 region is CASSYNGGNTEAFF. CDR3 sequence (DNA): TGTGCCAGCAGTTACAACGGGGGGAACACTGAAGCTTTCTTT.

CDR3 loop: CSVSAGGAGNIQYF. The CDR3 coding sequence is TGCAGCGTGTCCGCAGGGGGCGCGGGAAACATTCAGTACTTC. The chain carries TRBV29-1 and TRBJ2-4, with TRBD1 matching over 8 bases. The V gene's germline CDR1 is SQVTM and CDR2 ANQGSEA. Germline trimming cut 6 bases from V and 6 bases from J; bases unmatched to any gene: 10. This CDR3 is built from 14 residues.

Regarding this clonotype: It is likely a read error, because the conserved phenylalanine at the end of the CDR3 is missing. This chain links TRBV20-1 with TRBJ2-7; 7 bases agree with TRBD2. The germline V gene has CDR1 DFQATT and CDR2 SNEGSKA (reference sequence). There are 14 residues in the CDR3. V trimming: 6 bases; J trimming: 0 bases; junction bases outside the gene matches: 8. In nucleotides, the CDR3 is TGCAGTGCCCCAATAGCGGGTAGCTCCTACGAGCAGTACTCC. Translating it yields CSAPIAGSSYEQYS.

This clonotype has at least ten counts. Here the CDR3 reads CASSDPAGSNQPQHF. CDR3 coding DNA: TGTGCCAGCAGTGACCCCGCGGGGAGCAATCAGCCCCAGCATTTT. V is TRBV6-1 and J is TRBJ1-5; D unresolved. Germline values: CDR1 MNHNS, CDR2 SASEGT. The CDR3 spans 15 residues. The V end was cut by 3 bases, the J end by 1 base, with 10 bases between.

Only a few counts were recorded for this clonotype. The rearrangement joins TRBV18 to TRBJ2-7, with TRBD1 matching 7 bases. Germline values: CDR1 KGHSH, CDR2 LQKENI. This CDR3 is built from 19 residues. The trim removed 3 bases at V and 3 bases at J, leaving 20 bases unmatched. CDR3 region: CASSPRGQPRPEPVYEQYF. The CDR3 nucleotides are TGTGCCAGCTCACCTCGGGGACAGCCACGACCAGAGCCAGTCTACGAGCAGTACTTC.

With respect to this clonotype: A much larger clone lies one base from this, so it may be a read error. J is TRBJ1-2 and V is TRBV7-2; maybe TRBD1 (6 bases). Germline lookup yields CDR1 SGHTA and CDR2 FQGNSA. V gave up 5 bases and J gave up 3 bases, with 16 bases separating them. The CDR3 covers 15 residues. The CDR3 DNA sequence: TGTGCCAGCAGCCCGACAACAGGGTTGGACTATGGCTACACCTTC. Translation: CASSPTTGLDYGYTF.